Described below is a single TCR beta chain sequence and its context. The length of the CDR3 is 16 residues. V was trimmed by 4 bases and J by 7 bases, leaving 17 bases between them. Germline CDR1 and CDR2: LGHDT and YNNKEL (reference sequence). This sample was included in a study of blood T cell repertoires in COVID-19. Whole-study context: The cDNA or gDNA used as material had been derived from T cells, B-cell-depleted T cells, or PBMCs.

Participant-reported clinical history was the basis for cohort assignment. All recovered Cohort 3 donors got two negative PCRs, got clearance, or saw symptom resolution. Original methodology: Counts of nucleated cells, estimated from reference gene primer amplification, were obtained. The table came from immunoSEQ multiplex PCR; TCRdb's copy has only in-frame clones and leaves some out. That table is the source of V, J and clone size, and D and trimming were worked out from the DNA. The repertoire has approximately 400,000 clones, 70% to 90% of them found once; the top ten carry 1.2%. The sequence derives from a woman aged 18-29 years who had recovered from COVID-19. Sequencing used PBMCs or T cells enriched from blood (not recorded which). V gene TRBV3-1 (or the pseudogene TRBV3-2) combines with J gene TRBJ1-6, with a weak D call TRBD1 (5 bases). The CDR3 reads CASSRLLKDRNSPLHF. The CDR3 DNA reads TGTGCCAGCAGCCGTCTCTTGAAAGACAGAAATTCACCCCTCCACTTT.